Each of the 19 T cell receptor beta chains below was sequenced from the same sample in a study of shared clonotypes between healthy human individuals. Profiled with immunoSEQ multiplex PCR; TCRdb holds only in-frame clones, not every one. Of 2,500,000 or so clones listed, approximately 94% are singletons. Sequenced input: naive CD4+ T cells from PBMCs. Subset: CD45RA+ positively selected. These receptors all stem from a man aged 18 to 30 in good health. Some clones in this sample may be carry-over from other donors' samples.

This clone was seen once. V and J are TRBV6-1 and TRBJ2-7; 10 nucleotides line up with TRBD2. This CDR3 has 15 amino acids. J gave up 6 bases and V 2 bases, and 7 bases lay outside the gene matches. Germline values: CDR1 MNHNS, CDR2 SASEGT. CDR3 sequence: CASSEPRTSGREQYF. DNA of the CDR3: TGTGCCAGCAGTGAACCGCGGACTAGCGGTCGCGAGCAGTACTTC.

This chain's CDR3 is CATSREGGSNQPQHF. In DNA, the CDR3 is TGTGCCACCAGCAGAGAAGGCGGTAGCAATCAGCCCCAGCATTTT. This chain links TRBV15 with TRBJ1-5; D remains unclear. Germline CDR1 is LNHNV and CDR2 is YYDKDF (reference sequence). V lost 0 bases and J 0 bases, leaving 6 bases between the germline ends. The CDR3 is made up of 15 amino acids. The full variable domain, completed using reference TRBV15 and TRBJ1-5, is DAMVIQNPRYQVTQFGKPVTLSCSQTLNHNVMYWYQQKSSQAPKLLFHYYDKDFNNEADTPDNFQSRRPNTSFCFLDIRSPGLGDTAMYLCATSREGGSNQPQHFGDGTRLSIL.

This rearrangement joins TRBV27 to TRBJ2-2, with D unresolved. V lost 2 bases, J lost 4 bases, and 11 bases lay in between. Germline V gives CDR1 MNHEY, CDR2 SMNVEV (reference sequence). The CDR3 runs 15 residues. The CDR3: CASSLGLVPTGELFF. CDR3 DNA: TGTGCCAGCAGTTTAGGGCTAGTTCCCACCGGGGAGCTGTTTTTT.

The gene calls are TRBV6-4 and TRBJ2-5; D ambiguous. V was cut by 6 bases and J by 10 bases, with 15 bases left in between. The CDR3 contains 12 residues. Looked up from germline, CDR1 is MRHNA and CDR2 is SNTAGT. The CDR3 sequence is CASRPIREYQYF. The CDR3 bases are TGTGCCAGCAGGCCCATTCGTGAGTACCAGTACTTC.

This chain links TRBV18 with TRBJ2-1, with 9 bases identical to TRBD1. The CDR3 contains 15 residues. The J segment lost 8 bases and the V segment lost 0 bases, leaving 5 bases of the junction unmatched. Per the germline V gene, CDR1 is KGHSH and CDR2 is LQKENI. The DNA of the CDR3 is TGTGCCAGCTCACCACCTGGGACAGGGCTCGATGAGCAGTTCTTC. This sequence encodes CASSPPGTGLDEQFF.

This chain connects TRBV5-5 to TRBJ1-1, with D unresolved. The CDR3 is 13 amino acids. Germline CDR1 SGHKS, CDR2 YYEKEE (reference sequence). Trimming stripped 7 bases from V and 0 bases from J, with 10 bases between. CDR3 bases: TGTGCCAGCGGAAGCACTATGAACACTGAAGCTTTCTTT. Its translation is CASGSTMNTEAFF.

The CDR3 DNA reads as TGTGCCAGCAGTTTGGTCGGGACGGGTTCTACCGGGGAGCTGTTTTTT. Its protein product is CASSLVGTGSTGELFF. The chain couples TRBV28 to TRBJ2-2, with D perhaps given as TRBD1 or TRBD2 (5 bases each). The CDR3 extends over 16 amino acids. The ends were cut back, 3 bases at V and 5 bases at J, with 16 bases in the middle. Germline assignment: CDR1 MDHEN and CDR2 SYDVKM. The full variable domain, rest sourced from reference TRBV28 and TRBJ2-2, is DVKVTQSSRYLVKRTGEKVFLECVQDMDHENMFWYRQDPGLGLRLIYFSYDVKMKEKGDIPEGYSVSREKKERFSLILESASTNQTSMYLCASSLVGTGSTGELFFGEGSRLTVL.

On this clone: Other DNA variants within this sample encode the same CDR3. The chain has TRBV9 and TRBJ1-1; no clear D gene. Trimming stripped 3 bases from V and 0 bases from J, with 6 bases between. This CDR3 is 13 amino acids long. Germline V gives CDR1 SGDLS, CDR2 YYNGEE. In DNA, the CDR3 is TGTGCCAGCAGCGCCAGCGTGAACACTGAAGCTTTCTTT. Translation gives CASSASVNTEAFF.

V and J are TRBV6-6 and TRBJ1-2, with 10 bases matching TRBD1. This CDR3 spans 15 amino acids. From germline, CDR1 is MNHNY and CDR2 SVGAGI (reference sequence). V lost 6 bases, J lost 5 bases, and 9 bases stayed unmatched. CDR3 in amino acids: CASSRQGAEGYGYTF. CDR3 nucleotides: TGTGCCAGCAGCCGACAGGGGGCGGAAGGGTATGGCTACACCTTC.

Comment on this clone: Compared with germline, one end of the junction differs, possibly owing to a read error. The V gene is TRBV3-1 (or the pseudogene TRBV3-2), the J gene TRBJ2-3; D gene uncertain. Germline-derived CDR1 and CDR2 are LGHDT and YNNKEL (reference sequence). The CDR3 is 8 amino acids. The DNA of the CDR3 is TGTGCCAGCAGAGAATGGGATTTT. It translates to CASREWDF.

The CDR3 protein is CASSYDRAVTNYGYTF. The DNA for the CDR3 is TGTGCCAGTAGTTATGACAGGGCGGTGACGAACTATGGCTACACCTTC. The J gene is TRBJ1-2, the V gene TRBV19, with 7 nucleotides matching TRBD1. Trimming cost V 5 bases and J 2 bases; bases outside gene matches: 11. Germline V gene sequence: CDR1 LNHDA, CDR2 SQIVND (reference sequence). This CDR3 is built from 16 residues.

This chain connects TRBV7-9 to TRBJ1-4; TRBD1 aligns across 7 bases. Germline CDR1 SEHNR, CDR2 FQNEAQ (reference sequence). V shed 1 base and J 7 bases; nucleotides not matched to a gene: 3. This CDR3 is built from 14 residues. This chain's CDR3 is CASSLGGDSEKLFF. Written as DNA, the CDR3 is TGTGCCAGCAGCTTAGGAGGGGACAGTGAAAAACTGTTTTTT.

The sample holds a few counts of this clone. This CDR3 is also generated by other DNA sequences in the sample. The genes are TRBV28 and TRBJ1-1; 9 bases fit TRBD1. The CDR3 is 12 residues long. Germline CDR1 is MDHEN and CDR2 is SYDVKM. V lost 2 bases to trimming and J lost 8 bases; unmatched junction nucleotides: 0. The CDR3 region is CASSLGTGEAFF. The CDR3 DNA reads as TGTGCCAGCAGTTTAGGGACAGGGGAAGCTTTCTTT.

Points on this clone: Additional DNA sequences in this sample encode the identical CDR3. This sequence joins TRBV5-1 and TRBJ2-1; D gene unclear. This CDR3 has 13 residues. V was pared by 4 bases and J by 4 bases, with 9 bases between. Germline V gene data show CDR1 as SGHRS and CDR2 as YFSETQ. The DNA of the CDR3 is TGCGCCAGCAGCCCCACCAGTTACAATGAGCAGTTCTTC. Protein sequence: CASSPTSYNEQFF.

This CDR3 reads CAWSPNTVPYGYTF. The CDR3 DNA reads as TGTGCCTGGAGTCCGAACACAGTACCCTATGGCTACACCTTC. This rearrangement joins TRBV30 to TRBJ1-2; no clear D. From germline, CDR1 is GTSNPN and CDR2 SVGIG (reference sequence). The CDR3 totals 14 residues. Trimming removed 2 bases from V and 4 bases from J, with 14 bases in between.

The chain combines TRBV29-1 with TRBJ2-1; no definite D call. The CDR3 runs 12 residues. V was clipped by 8 bases and J by 9 bases, with 17 bases between them. Germline-derived CDR1 and CDR2 are SQVTM and ANQGSEA. The CDR3 DNA follows: TGCAGCCACAACAAGATAGGACCTGAGCAGTTCTTC. Protein product: CSHNKIGPEQFF.

Only one count was recorded for this clone. The chain links TRBV29-1 to TRBJ2-3; D is unclear. The V gene's germline CDR1 is SQVTM and CDR2 ANQGSEA. The V end was cut by 1 base, the J end by 1 base, with 15 bases between. This CDR3 has 16 residues. The CDR3 reads CSVEGSVSVGTDTQYF. Written as DNA, the CDR3 is TGCAGCGTTGAAGGATCGGTGAGTGTTGGCACAGATACGCAGTATTTT.

The V call is TRBV28, the J call TRBJ1-1, with TRBD1 matching over 7 bases. Germline CDR1 and CDR2: MDHEN and SYDVKM. V trimming: 1 base; J trimming: 6 bases; junction bases outside the gene matches: 8. The CDR3 consists of 15 residues. For the CDR3, the DNA is TGTGCCAGCAGTTTATACGACAGGGAAGGTGCTGAAGCTTTCTTT. Translating it yields CASSLYDREGAEAFF.

The chain combines TRBV5-1 with TRBJ1-1; D gene uncertain. V was shortened by 5 bases and J by 7 bases, with 18 bases between the two germline ends. This CDR3 comprises 14 residues. Germline loops: CDR1 SGHRS, CDR2 YFSETQ. The CDR3 nucleotides are TGCGCCAGCAGTTTGAACCCGTCGCTCGGTGAAGCTTTCTTT. This encodes CASSLNPSLGEAFF.